This T cell receptor beta chain came from a study of response to subunit inactivated influenza vaccine (dated by TCRdb to between 2018 and 2020). Some background on the complete study: To follow how T cells responded to a trivalent subunit inactivated influenza vaccine, the researchers relied on deep quantitative profiling of the T cell receptor repertoire.

Library method: RT-PCR. The data were produced on an Illumina HiSeq 2500. TCRdb cleaned the public reads at Q25 with fastp, built clones with MiXCR and kept in-frame beta chains. When rows share a CDR3 protein, they turn into one entry using the most common DNA and genes. The sample yields 750,000 to 850,000 distinct CDR3 sequences; around a sixth were counted once. The ten largest make up about 11% of the sample. General study outcomes and caveats: According to the authors, only a limited number of new T cells may be recruited by each seasonal influenza vaccination.

Counted from cysteine to phenylalanine, this CDR3 has 16 amino acids. Only the CDR3 part of the read is kept: 48 bases, read in frame from the first base. CDR1 and CDR2 are read off the germline V gene as MGHDK and SYGVNS. The germline ends are 16 bases apart after V is trimmed by 4 bases and J by 1 base. On this clonotype itself: Its antigen remains undetermined. No per-base quality is available; no much larger clone lies one base away.

The sequence links TRBV25-1 to TRBJ1-1; the best D guess is TRBD1, with 5 bases matching. The starting material was PBMCs from blood, obtained roughly 5 days after vaccination. The TCR comes from a man aged 50 to 59 who received an inactivated influenza vaccine. Donor details come from another sample of the same person, matched by shared clones. CDR3 reads: CASSASLAGRNTEAFF. The DNA sequence reads TGTGCCAGCAGTGCGTCTCTGGCAGGGAGGAACACTGAAGCTTTCTTT.